The source of this T cell receptor (beta chain) is a study of T-cell reconstitution after alpha-beta-depleted transplantation in children. The TCRbeta library incorporated unique molecular identifiers. TCRdb used MiXCR to reprocess the PCR reads, holding one entry per CDR3 protein. The sample contains about 830,000 distinct CDR3 sequences, about 15% of which appear only once. With 5 bases clipped from V and 1 base from J, the junction kept 10 bases outside the gene matches. CDR1 and CDR2 from the germline V gene are SGHVS and FQNEAQ. This CDR3 region has 17 residues. In its sample, this clonotype was seen a few times.

The source was PBMCs, mostly from graft donor cells, collected 360 days after TCRalphabeta/CD19-depleted stem cell transplant. The origin of this receptor is a male patient younger than 18 who had a stem cell transplant for acute lymphoblastic leukemia, so the T cells may come from the graft donor. V is TRBV7-8 and J is TRBJ1-1; 10 bases fit TRBD1. DNA of the CDR3: TGTGCCAGCAGCACCGTTTGGGACAGGGGAAAGAACACTGAAGCTTTCTTT. This translates into CASSTVWDRGKNTEAFF.